This T cell receptor beta chain originates from a study of neurological immune-mediated disorders. TCRdb itself ran the 5' RACE reads through MiXCR, one entry per CDR3 protein. The table has about 22,000 distinct CDR3 sequences, approximately 15% seen once. The germline V gene has CDR1 SGDLS and CDR2 YYNGEE. Trimming cost V 3 bases and J 1 base; bases outside gene matches: 3. The CDR3 has 14 amino acids. Judged by abundance, this clonotype is medium-sized. The material sequenced was CD8+ T cells from blood. The clonotype was recovered from a woman younger than 35 with multiple sclerosis. The rearrangement links TRBV9 to TRBJ2-7; 8 nucleotides agree with TRBD1. The CDR3 sequence is CASSEGQVSYEQYF. The CDR3 DNA reads as TGTGCCAGCAGCGAGGGACAGGTGTCCTACGAGCAGTACTTC.